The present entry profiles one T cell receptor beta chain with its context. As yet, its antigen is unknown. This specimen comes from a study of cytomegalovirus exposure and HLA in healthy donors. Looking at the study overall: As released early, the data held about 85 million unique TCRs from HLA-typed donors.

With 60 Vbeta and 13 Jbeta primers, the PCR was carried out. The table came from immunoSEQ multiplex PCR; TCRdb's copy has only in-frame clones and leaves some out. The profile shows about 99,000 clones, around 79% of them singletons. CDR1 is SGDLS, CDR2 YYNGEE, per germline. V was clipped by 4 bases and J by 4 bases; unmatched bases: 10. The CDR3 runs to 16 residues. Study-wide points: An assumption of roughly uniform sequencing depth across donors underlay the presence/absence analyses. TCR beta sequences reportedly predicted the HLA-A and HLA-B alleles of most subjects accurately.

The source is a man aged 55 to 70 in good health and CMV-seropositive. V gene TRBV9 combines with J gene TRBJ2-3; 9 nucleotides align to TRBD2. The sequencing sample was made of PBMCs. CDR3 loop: CASSSLGSGGADTQYF. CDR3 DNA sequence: TGTGCCAGCAGCTCCTTAGGTAGCGGGGGCGCAGATACGCAGTATTTT.